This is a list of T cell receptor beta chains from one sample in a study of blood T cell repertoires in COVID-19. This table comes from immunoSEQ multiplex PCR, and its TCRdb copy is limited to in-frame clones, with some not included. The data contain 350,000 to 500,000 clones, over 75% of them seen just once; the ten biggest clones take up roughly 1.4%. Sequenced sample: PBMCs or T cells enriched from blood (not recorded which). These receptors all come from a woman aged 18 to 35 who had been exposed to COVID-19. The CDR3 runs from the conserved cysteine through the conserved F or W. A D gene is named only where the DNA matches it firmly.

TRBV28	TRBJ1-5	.	TGTGCCAGCACCCTCACGGGGACAAAGGGTCAGCCCCAGCATTTT	CASTLTGTKGQPQHF
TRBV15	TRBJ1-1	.	TGTGCCACCAGTCAGGGGAACACTGAAGCTTTCTTT	CATSQGNTEAFF
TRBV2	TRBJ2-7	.	TGTGCCAGCAGTGAGAGAGTTTGGGCAGGGGCCTACGAGCAGTACTTC	CASSERVWAGAYEQYF
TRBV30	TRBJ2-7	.	TGTGCCGGCGAGGCCCGAAGGTACGAGCAGTACTTC	CAGEARRYEQYF
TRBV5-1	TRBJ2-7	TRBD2	TGCGCCAGCAGCTTGGCGGCTAGCGGGAGTAGAGTCGACGAGCAGTACTTC	CASSLAASGSRVDEQYF
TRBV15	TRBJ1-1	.	TGTGCCACCAGCACCCGAGGGGAGGTATACCCTGAAGCTTTCTTT	CATSTRGEVYPEAFF
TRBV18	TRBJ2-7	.	TGTGCCAGCTCACCGACAGGTGGGAACGAGCAGTACTTC	CASSPTGGNEQYF
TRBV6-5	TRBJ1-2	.	TGTGCCAGCAGTCGGAACGGGGTATACTATGGCTACACCTTC	CASSRNGVYYGYTF
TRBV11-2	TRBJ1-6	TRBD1	TGTGCCAGCGGACAGGGCAATAATAATTCACCCCTCCACTTT	CASGQGNNNSPLHF
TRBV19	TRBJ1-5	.	TGTGCCAGTAGTATCCGGGGAGGGCAGCCCCAGCATTTT	CASSIRGGQPQHF
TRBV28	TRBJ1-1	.	TGTGCCAGCAGCCAACGCGCGGGGGGGGGCTTGATGAACACTGAAGCTTTCTTT	CASSQRAGGGLMNTEAFF
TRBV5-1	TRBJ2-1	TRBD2	TGCGCCAGCAGCCTGGGACTAGCGGGAGGGCCTGTCGATGAGCAGTTCTTC	CASSLGLAGGPVDEQFF